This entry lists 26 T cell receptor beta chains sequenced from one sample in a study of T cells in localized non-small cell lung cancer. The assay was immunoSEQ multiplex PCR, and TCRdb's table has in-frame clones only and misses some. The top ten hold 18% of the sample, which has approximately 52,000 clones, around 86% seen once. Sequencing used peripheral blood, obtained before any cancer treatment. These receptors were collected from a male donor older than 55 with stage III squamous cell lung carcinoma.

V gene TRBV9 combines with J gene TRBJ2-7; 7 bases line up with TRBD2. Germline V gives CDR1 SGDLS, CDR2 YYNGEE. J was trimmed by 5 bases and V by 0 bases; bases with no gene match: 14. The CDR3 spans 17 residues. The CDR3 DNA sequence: TGTGCCAGCAGCGTAGGCCTTGCGGGCGGGAGTTTCAACGAGCAGTACTTC. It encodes CASSVGLAGGSFNEQYF. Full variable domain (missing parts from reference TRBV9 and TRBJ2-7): DSGVTQTPKHLITATGQRVTLRCSPRSGDLSVYWYQQSLDQGLQFLIQYYNGEERAKGNILERFSAQQFPDLHSELNLSSLELGDSALYFCASSVGLAGGSFNEQYFGPGTRLTVT.

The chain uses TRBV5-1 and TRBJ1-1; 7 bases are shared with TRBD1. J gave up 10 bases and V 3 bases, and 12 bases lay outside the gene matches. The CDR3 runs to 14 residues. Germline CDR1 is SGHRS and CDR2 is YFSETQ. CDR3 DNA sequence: TGCGCCAGCAGCTCCAACGACAGACAGGGTAGAGCTTTCTTT. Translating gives CASSSNDRQGRAFF.

DNA of the CDR3: TGTGCCAGCACAACCGGGACAGCATTTTCTGGAAACACCATATATTTT. It yields the protein CASTTGTAFSGNTIYF. The V and J genes are TRBV25-1 and TRBJ1-3; 7 nucleotides match TRBD1. CDR3 size: 16 residues. Germline-derived CDR1 and CDR2 are MGHDK and SYGVNS. V shed 7 bases, J shed 1 base, and the junction held 10 bases outside the gene matches.

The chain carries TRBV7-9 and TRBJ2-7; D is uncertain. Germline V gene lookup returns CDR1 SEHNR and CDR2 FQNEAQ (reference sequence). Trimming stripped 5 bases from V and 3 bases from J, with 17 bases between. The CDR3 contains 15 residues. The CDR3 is CASSLYPGSHYEQYF. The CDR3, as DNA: TGTGCCAGCAGCCTTTATCCTGGCAGCCACTACGAGCAGTACTTC.

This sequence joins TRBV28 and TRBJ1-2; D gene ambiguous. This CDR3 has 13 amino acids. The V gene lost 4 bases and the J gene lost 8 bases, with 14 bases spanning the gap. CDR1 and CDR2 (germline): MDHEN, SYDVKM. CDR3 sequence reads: CASSSQAHVGYTF. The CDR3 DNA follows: TGTGCCAGCAGTTCCCAGGCACACGTAGGCTACACCTTC.

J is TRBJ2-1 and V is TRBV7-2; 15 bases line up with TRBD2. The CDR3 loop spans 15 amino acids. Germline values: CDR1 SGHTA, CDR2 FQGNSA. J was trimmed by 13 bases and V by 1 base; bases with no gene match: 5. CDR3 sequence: CASSLVGTSGRIQFF. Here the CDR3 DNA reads TGTGCCAGCAGCTTAGTTGGGACTAGCGGGAGGATACAGTTCTTC.

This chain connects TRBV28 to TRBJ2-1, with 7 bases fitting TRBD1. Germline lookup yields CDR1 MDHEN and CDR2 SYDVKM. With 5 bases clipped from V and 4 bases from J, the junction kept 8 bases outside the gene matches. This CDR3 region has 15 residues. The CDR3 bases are TGTGCCAGCAGTCCTACCGGGACAGCTTACAATGAGCAGTTCTTC. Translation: CASSPTGTAYNEQFF.

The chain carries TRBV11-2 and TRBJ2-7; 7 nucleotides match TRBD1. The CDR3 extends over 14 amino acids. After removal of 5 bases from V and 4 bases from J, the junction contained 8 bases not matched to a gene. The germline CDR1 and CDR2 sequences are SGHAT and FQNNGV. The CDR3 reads CASSVLQGKYEQYF. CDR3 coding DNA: TGTGCCAGCAGCGTTCTACAGGGGAAATACGAGCAGTACTTC.

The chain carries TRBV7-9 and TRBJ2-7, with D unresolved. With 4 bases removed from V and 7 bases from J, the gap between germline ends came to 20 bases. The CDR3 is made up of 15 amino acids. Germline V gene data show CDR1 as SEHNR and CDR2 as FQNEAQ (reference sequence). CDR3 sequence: CASSSLYGPHLEQYF. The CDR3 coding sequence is TGTGCCAGCAGCTCCCTCTACGGCCCTCACTTGGAGCAGTACTTC.

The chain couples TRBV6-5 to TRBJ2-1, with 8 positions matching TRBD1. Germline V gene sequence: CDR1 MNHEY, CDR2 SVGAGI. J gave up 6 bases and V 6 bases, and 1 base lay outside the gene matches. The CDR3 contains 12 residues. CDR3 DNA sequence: TGTGCCAGCAGGACAGGGGCCAATGAGCAGTTCTTC. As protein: CASRTGANEQFF.

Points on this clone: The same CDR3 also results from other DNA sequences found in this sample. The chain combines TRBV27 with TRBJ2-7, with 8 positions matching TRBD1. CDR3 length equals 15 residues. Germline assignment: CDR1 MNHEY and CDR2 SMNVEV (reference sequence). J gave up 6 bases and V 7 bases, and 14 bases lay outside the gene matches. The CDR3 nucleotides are TGTGCCAGCACCCAGCGGACAGGGCTGGGGCTCGAGCAGTACTTC. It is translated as CASTQRTGLGLEQYF.

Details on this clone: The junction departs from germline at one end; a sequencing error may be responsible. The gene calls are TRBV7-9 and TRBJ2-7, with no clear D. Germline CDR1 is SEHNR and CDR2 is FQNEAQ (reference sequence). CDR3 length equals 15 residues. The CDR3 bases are TGTGCCAGCAGCTCCGTCGCGTCGCCGTCCTCCGAGCAGTACTTC. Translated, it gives CASSSVASPSSEQYF.

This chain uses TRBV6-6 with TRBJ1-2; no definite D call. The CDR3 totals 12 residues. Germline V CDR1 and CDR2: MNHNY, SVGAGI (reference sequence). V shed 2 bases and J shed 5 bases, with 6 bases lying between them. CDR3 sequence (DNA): TGTGCCAGCAGTTACAACAAGTATGGCTACACCTTC. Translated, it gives CASSYNKYGYTF.

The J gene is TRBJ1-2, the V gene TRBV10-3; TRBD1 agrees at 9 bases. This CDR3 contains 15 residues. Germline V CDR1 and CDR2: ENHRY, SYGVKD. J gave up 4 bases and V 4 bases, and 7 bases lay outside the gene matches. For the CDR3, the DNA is TGTGCCATCAGTGCGCGCGGACAGGGGACCTATGGCTACACCTTC. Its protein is CAISARGQGTYGYTF.

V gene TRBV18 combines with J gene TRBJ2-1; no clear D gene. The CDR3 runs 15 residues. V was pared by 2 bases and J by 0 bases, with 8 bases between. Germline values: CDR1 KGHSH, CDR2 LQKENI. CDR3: CASSPSLSSYNEQFF. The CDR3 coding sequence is TGTGCCAGCTCACCATCACTTAGCTCCTACAATGAGCAGTTCTTC.

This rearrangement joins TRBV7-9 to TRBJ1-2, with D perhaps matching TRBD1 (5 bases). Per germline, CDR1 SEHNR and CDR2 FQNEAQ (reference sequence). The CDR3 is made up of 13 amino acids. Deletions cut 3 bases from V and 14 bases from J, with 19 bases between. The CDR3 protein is CASSFSGVRDFTF. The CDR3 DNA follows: TGTGCCAGCAGCTTCTCGGGGGTACGGGACTTTACCTTC.

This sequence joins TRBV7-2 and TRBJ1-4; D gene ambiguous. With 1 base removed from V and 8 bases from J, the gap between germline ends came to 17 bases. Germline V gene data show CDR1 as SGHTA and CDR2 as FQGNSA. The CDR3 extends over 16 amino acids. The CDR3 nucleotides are TGTGCCAGCAGCTTAGTTTCCTACGGAGAGGGCGAAAAACTGTTTTTT. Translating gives CASSLVSYGEGEKLFF.

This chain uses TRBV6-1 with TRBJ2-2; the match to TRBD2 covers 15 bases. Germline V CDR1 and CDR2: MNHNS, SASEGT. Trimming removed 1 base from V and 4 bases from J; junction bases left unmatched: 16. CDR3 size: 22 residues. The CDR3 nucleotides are TGTGCCAGCAGTGAAGGTCGAATCAGGGGACTAGCGGGAGGAAGGGGCACCGGGGAGCTGTTTTTT. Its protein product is CASSEGRIRGLAGGRGTGELFF.

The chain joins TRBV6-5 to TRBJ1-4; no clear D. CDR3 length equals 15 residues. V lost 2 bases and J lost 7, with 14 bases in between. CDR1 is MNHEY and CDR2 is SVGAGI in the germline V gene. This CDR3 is CASSYQSGVGEKLFF. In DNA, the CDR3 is TGTGCCAGCAGTTACCAGTCGGGAGTAGGTGAAAAACTGTTTTTT.

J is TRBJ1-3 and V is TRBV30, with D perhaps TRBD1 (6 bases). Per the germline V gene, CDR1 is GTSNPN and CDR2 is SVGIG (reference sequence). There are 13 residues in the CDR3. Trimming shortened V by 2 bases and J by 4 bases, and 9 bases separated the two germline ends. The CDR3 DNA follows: TGTGCCTGGAGTCCCACAGGGGGAAACACCATATATTTT. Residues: CAWSPTGGNTIYF.

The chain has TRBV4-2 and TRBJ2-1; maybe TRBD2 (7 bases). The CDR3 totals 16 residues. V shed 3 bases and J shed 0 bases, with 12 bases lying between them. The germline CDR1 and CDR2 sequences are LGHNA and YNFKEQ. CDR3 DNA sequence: TGTGCCAGCAGCCATTCGGGGGGCCGCTCCTACAATGAGCAGTTCTTC. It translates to CASSHSGGRSYNEQFF.

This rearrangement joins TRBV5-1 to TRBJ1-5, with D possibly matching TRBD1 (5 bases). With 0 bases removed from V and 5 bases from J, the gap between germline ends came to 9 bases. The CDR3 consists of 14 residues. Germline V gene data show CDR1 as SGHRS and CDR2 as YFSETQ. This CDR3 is CASSLAVGDQPQHF. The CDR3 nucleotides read TGCGCCAGCAGCTTGGCCGTGGGGGATCAGCCCCAGCATTTT.

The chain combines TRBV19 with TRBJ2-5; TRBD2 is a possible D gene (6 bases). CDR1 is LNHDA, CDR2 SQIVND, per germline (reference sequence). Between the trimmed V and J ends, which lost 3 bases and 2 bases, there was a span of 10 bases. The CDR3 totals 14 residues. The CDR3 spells CASSMGSGQETQYF. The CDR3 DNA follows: TGTGCCAGTAGTATGGGTAGCGGACAAGAGACCCAGTACTTC.

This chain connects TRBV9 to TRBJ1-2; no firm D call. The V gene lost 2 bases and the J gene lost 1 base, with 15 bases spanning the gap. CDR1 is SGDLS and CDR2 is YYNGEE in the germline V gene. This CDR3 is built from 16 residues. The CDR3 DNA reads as TGTGCCAGCAGCGTCGAACCCTCGGGGATTAACTATGGCTACACCTTC. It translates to CASSVEPSGINYGYTF.

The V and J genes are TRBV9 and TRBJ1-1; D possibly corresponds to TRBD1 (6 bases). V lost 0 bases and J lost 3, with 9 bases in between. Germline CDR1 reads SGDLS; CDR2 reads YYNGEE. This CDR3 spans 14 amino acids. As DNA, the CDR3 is TGTGCCAGCAGCGTAGACAGGGACTACACTGAAGCTTTCTTT. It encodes CASSVDRDYTEAFF. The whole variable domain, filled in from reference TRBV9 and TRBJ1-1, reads DSGVTQTPKHLITATGQRVTLRCSPRSGDLSVYWYQQSLDQGLQFLIQYYNGEERAKGNILERFSAQQFPDLHSELNLSSLELGDSALYFCASSVDRDYTEAFFGQGTRLTVV.

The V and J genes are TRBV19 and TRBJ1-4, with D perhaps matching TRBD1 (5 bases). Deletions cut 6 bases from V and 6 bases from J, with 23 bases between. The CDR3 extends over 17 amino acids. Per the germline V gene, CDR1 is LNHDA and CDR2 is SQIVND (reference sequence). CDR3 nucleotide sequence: TGTGCCAGTAGACGGGGGTTTACCCCCTCAGGTGATGAAAAACTGTTTTTT. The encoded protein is CASRRGFTPSGDEKLFF.